This TCR beta chain emerged from a study of blood T cell repertoires in COVID-19. In the study's own analysis: Amplifying reference gene primers gave estimates of nucleated cell counts. Only in-frame clones appear in the TCRdb table, and some are missing; sequencing was by immunoSEQ multiplex PCR. V and J calls and clone size are given by that table; D and trimming were obtained from the DNA. The sample yields some 370,000 clones, 80% to 85% seen once. Trimming shortened V by 5 bases and J by 3 bases, and 5 bases separated the two germline ends. CDR3 length equals 11 residues. From germline, CDR1 is GTSNPN and CDR2 SVGIG (reference sequence).

The genes are TRBV30 and TRBJ1-3; no firm D call. Sequenced input: PBMCs or T cells enriched from blood (not recorded which). This sequence originates from a woman aged 45-65 years who had recovered from COVID-19. For the CDR3, the DNA is TGTGCCTGGGGCGGTGGAAACACCATATATTTT. The encoded protein is CAWGGGNTIYF.